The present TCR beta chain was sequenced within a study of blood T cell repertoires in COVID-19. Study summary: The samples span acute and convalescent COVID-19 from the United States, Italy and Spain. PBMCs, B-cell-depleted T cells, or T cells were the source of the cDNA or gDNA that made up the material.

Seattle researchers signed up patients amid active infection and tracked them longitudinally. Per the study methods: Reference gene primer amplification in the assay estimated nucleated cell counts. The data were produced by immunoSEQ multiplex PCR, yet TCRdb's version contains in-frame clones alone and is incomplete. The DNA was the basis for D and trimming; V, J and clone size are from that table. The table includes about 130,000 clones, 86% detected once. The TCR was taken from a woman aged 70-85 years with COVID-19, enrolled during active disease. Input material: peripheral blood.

The CDR3 loop reads CASSLAPTSLAYEQYF. The CDR3, as DNA: TGTGCCAGCAGTTTAGCCCCGACTAGCTTGGCCTACGAGCAGTACTTC. The chain is built from TRBV28 and TRBJ2-7; TRBD2 matches at 7 bases. V was clipped by 2 bases and J by 2 bases; unmatched bases: 9. CDR1 and CDR2 (germline): MDHEN, SYDVKM. The length of the CDR3 is 16 residues.